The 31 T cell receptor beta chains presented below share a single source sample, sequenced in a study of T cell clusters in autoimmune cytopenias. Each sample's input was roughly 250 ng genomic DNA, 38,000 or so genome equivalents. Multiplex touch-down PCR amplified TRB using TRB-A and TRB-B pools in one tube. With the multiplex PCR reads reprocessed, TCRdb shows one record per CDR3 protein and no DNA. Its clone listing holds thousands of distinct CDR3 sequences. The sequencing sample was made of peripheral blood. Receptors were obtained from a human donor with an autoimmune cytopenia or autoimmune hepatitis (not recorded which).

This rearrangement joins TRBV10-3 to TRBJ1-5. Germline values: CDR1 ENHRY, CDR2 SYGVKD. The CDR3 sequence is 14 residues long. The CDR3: CAISEWAGNQPQHF.

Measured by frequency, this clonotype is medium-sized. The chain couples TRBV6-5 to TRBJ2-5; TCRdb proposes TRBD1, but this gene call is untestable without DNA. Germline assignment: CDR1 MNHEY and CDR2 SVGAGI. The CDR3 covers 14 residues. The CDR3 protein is CASRPPDLGETQYF.

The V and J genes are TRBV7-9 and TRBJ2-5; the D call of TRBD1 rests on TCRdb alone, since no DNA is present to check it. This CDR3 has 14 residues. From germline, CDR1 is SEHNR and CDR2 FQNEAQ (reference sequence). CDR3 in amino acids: CASSLTTGLQTQYF.

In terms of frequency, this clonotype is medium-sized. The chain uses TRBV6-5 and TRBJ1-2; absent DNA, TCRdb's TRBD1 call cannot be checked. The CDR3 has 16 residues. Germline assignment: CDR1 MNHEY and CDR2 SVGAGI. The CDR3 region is CASSKGQGKSSYGYTF.

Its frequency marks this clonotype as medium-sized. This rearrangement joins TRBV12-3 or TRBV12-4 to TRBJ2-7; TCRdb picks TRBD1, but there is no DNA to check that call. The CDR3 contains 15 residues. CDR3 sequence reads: CASSYDRGQRGEQYF.

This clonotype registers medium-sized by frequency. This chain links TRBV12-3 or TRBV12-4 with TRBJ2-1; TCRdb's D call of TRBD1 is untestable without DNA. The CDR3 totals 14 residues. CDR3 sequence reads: CASSFSRHYNEQFF.

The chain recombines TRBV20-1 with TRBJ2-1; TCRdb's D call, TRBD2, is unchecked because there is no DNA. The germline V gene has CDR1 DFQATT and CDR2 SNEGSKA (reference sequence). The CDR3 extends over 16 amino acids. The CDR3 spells CSALGDSGRSYNEQFF.

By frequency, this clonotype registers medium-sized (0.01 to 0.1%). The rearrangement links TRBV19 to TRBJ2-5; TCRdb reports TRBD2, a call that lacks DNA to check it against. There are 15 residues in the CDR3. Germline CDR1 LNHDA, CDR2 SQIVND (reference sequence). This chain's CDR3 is CASSILGGARETQYF.

The CDR3 protein is CASSGRQDSYEQYF. The gene calls are TRBV6-1 and TRBJ2-7; absent DNA, TCRdb's TRBD2 call cannot be checked. Germline CDR1 reads MNHNS; CDR2 reads SASEGT. CDR3 size: 14 residues.

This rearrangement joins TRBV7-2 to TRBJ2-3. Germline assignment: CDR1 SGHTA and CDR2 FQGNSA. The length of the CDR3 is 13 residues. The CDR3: CASSYSSADTQYF.

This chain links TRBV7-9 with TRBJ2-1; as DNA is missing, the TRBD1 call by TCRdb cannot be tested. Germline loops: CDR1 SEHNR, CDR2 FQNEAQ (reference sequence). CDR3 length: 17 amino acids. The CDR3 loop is CASSDNMGASSYNEQFF.

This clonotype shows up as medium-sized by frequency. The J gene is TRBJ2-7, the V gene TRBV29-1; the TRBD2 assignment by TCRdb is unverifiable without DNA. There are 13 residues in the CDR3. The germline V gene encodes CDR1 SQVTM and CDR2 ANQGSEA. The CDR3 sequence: CSVLSGSSYEQYF.

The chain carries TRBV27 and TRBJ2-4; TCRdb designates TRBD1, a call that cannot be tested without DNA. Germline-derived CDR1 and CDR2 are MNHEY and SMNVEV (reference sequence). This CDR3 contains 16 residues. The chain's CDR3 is CASSPLQGVTKNIQYF.

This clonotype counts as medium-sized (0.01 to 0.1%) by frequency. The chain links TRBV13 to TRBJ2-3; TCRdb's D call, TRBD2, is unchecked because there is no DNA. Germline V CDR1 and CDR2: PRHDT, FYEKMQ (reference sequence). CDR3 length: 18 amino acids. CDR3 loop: CASSFGLAGGRDIDTQYF.

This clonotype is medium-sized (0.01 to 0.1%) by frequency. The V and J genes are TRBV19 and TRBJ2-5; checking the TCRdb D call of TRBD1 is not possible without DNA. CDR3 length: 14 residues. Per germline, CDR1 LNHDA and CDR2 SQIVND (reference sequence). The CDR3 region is CASSMKQGEETQYF.

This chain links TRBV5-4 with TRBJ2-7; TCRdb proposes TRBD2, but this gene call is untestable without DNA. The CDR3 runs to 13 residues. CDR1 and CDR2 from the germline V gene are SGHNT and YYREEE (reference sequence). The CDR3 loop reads CASSPEVGYEQYF. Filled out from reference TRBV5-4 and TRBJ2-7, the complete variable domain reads ETGVTQSPTHLIKTRGQQVTLRCSSQSGHNTVSWYQQALGQGPQFIFQYYREEENGRGNFPPRFSGLQFPNYSSELNVNALELDDSALYLCASSPEVGYEQYFGPGTRLTVT.

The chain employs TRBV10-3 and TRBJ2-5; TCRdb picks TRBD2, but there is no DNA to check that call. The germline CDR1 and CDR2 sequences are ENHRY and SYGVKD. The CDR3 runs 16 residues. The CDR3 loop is CAISESYGRATETQYF.

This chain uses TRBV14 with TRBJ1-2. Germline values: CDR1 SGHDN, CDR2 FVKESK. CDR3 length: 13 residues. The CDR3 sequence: CASSQKSLDGYTF. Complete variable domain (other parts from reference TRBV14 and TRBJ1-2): EAGVTQFPSHSVIEKGQTVTLRCDPISGHDNLYWYRRVMGKEIKFLLHFVKESKQDESGMPNNRFLAERTGGTYSTLKVQPAELEDSGVYFCASSQKSLDGYTFGSGTRLTVV.

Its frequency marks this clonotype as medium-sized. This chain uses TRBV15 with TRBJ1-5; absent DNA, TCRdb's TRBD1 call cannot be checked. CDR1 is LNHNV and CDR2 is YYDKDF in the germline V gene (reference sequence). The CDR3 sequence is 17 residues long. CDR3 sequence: CATSRDRGRLSNQPQHF.

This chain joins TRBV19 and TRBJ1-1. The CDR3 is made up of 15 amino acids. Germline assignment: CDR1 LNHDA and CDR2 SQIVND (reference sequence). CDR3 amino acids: CASSIDRTGNTEAFF.

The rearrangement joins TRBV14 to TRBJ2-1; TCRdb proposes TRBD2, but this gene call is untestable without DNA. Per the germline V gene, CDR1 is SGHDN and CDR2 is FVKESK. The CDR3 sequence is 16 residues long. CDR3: CASSQEVVAGYNEQFF.

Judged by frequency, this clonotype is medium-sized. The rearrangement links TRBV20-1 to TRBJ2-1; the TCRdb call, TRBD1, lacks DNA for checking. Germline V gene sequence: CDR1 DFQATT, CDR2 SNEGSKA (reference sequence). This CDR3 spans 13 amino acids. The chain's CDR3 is CSAIRPQGSEQFF.

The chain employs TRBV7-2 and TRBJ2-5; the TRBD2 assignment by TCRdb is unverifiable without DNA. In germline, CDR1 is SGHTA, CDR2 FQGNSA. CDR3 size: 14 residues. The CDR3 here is CASSPRDSQETQYF.

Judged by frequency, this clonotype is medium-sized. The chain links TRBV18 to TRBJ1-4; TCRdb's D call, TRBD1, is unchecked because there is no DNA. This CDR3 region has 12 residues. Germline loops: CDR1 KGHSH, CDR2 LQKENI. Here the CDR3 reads CASSPGGEKLFF.

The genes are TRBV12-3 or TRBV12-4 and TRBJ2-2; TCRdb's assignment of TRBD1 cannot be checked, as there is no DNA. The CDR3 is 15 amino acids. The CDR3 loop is CASRPRVPNTGELFF.

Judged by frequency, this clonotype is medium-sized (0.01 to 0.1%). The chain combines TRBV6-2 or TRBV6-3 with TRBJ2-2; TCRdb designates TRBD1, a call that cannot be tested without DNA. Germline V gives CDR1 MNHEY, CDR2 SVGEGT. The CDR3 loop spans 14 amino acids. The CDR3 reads CASRRTGESGELFF.

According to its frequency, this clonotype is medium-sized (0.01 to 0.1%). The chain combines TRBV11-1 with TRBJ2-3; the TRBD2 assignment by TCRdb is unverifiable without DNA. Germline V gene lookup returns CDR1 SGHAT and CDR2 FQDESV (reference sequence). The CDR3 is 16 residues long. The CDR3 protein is CASSRTSGGLTDTQYF.

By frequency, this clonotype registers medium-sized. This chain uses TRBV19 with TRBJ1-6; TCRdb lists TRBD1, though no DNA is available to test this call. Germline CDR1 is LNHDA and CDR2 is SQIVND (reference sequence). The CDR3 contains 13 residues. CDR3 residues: CASSPGHDSPLHF.

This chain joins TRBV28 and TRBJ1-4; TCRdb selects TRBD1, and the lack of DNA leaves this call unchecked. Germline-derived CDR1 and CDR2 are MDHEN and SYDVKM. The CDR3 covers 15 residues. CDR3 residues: CASSLGRALNEKLFF.

CDR3 region: CASRGTGLATGELFF. The chain combines TRBV28 with TRBJ2-2; the D call of TRBD2 rests on TCRdb alone, since no DNA is present to check it. This CDR3 contains 15 residues. CDR1 is MDHEN and CDR2 is SYDVKM in the germline V gene.

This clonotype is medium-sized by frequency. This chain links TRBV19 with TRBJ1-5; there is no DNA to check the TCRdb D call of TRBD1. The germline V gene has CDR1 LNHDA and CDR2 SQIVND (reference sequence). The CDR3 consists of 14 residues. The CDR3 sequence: CANSGDWSNQPQHF.